Below, 16 T cell receptor beta chains from the same sample are listed, as sequenced in a study of blood T cell repertoires in COVID-19. The protocol was immunoSEQ multiplex PCR, while the TCRdb copy is restricted to in-frame clones and leaves out a portion. The sample carries fewer than 85,000 clones, approximately 79% recorded once. Sequenced input: peripheral blood. All receptors come from a human donor with acute or convalescent COVID-19. The donor label of this sample is uncertain.

The rearrangement uses TRBV7-8 and TRBJ2-5; D unclear. Germline CDR1 is SGHVS and CDR2 is FQNEAQ. The V end was cut by 1 base, the J end by 1 base, with 10 bases between. This CDR3 contains 15 residues. CDR3 sequence (DNA): TGTGCCAGCAGCTTAGTATCCGGAGTCCAAGAGACCCAGTACTTC. It encodes CASSLVSGVQETQYF.

V and J are TRBV27 and TRBJ2-7; 8 nucleotides match TRBD1. The germline V gene has CDR1 MNHEY and CDR2 SMNVEV (reference sequence). This CDR3 is built from 14 residues. V dropped 6 bases and J dropped 4; count of bases not matched to a gene: 8. CDR3 nucleotides: TGTGCCAGCAGGGGGTACAGGGGGACATACGAGCAGTACTTC. It yields the protein CASRGYRGTYEQYF.

The CDR3, as DNA: TGTGCCAGCAGCCATCTCGACAGGGTGTCAAACACCGGGGAGCTGTTTTTT. This sequence encodes CASSHLDRVSNTGELFF. The chain has TRBV7-9 and TRBJ2-2, with 7 bases aligning to TRBD1. V lost 5 bases to trimming and J lost 2 bases; unmatched junction nucleotides: 11. Germline lookup yields CDR1 SEHNR and CDR2 FQNEAQ (reference sequence). The CDR3 totals 17 residues.

This clone was observed a few times. The chain links TRBV6-2 or TRBV6-3 to TRBJ1-2; 10 bases are a match to TRBD1. The length of the CDR3 is 13 residues. The ends lost 6 bases at V and 5 bases at J; junction bases unmatched: 3. Germline values: CDR1 MNHEY, CDR2 SVGEGT. The CDR3 loop is CASSPDRGYGYTF. The DNA for the CDR3 is TGTGCCAGCAGCCCGGACAGGGGGTATGGCTACACCTTC.

This rearrangement joins TRBV2 to TRBJ1-1; D not certain. CDR1 SNHLY and CDR2 FYNNEI come from the germline V gene. V gave up 5 bases and J gave up 1 base, with 5 bases separating them. This CDR3 comprises 12 residues. The CDR3, as DNA: TGTGCCAGCAGTAGAGAGAACACTGAAGCTTTCTTT. This translates into CASSRENTEAFF. The variable domain in full, completed from reference TRBV2 and TRBJ1-1, reads EPEVTQTPSHQVTQMGQEVILRCVPISNHLYFYWYRQILGQKVEFLVSFYNNEISEKSEIFDDQFSVERPDGSNFTLKIRSTKLEDSAMYFCASSRENTEAFFGQGTRLTVV.

The chain is built from TRBV12-3 or TRBV12-4 and TRBJ1-2; D gene unclear. There are 12 residues in the CDR3. Trimming removed 1 base from V and 6 bases from J, with 6 bases in between. The DNA of the CDR3 is TGTGCCAGCAGTTTAGTGCGGCATGGCTACACCTTC. Translated, it gives CASSLVRHGYTF.

The genes are TRBV19 and TRBJ1-5; 7 positions agree with TRBD1. With V trimmed by 9 bases and J by 0 bases, 14 bases remained unmatched. The CDR3 is 17 amino acids. The germline V gene has CDR1 LNHDA and CDR2 SQIVND (reference sequence). As DNA, the CDR3 is TGTGCCAGCACAAGACAGGGTCGAGGGTATAGCAATCAGCCCCAGCATTTT. Translating gives CASTRQGRGYSNQPQHF.

The chain employs TRBV5-1 and TRBJ2-7; D gene ambiguous. There are 14 residues in the CDR3. V was shortened by 4 bases and J by 3 bases, with 14 bases between the two germline ends. Germline V gene lookup returns CDR1 SGHRS and CDR2 YFSETQ. CDR3 bases: TGCGCCAGCAGCCTGGATAACAGCCTCTACGAGCAGTACTTC. Residues: CASSLDNSLYEQYF.

The J gene is TRBJ2-1, the V gene TRBV6-5; D is undetermined. Trimming took off 6 bases at V and 5 bases at J, with 14 bases between the two ends. In germline, CDR1 is MNHEY, CDR2 SVGAGI. This CDR3 has 14 amino acids. This CDR3 is CASRLSPADNEQFF. CDR3 DNA sequence: TGTGCCAGCAGACTCTCTCCGGCGGACAATGAGCAGTTCTTC.

The chain carries TRBV11-2 and TRBJ1-6; D is undetermined. Trimming took off 5 bases at V and 7 bases at J, with 15 bases between the two ends. This CDR3 spans 15 amino acids. Germline CDR1 reads SGHAT; CDR2 reads FQNNGV. The CDR3 is CASSPARGENSPLHF. In DNA form, the CDR3 reads TGTGCCAGCAGCCCAGCCCGAGGTGAAAATTCACCCCTCCACTTT.

The V call is TRBV6-5, the J call TRBJ2-7; D might be TRBD2 (5 bases). V was pared by 6 bases and J by 0 bases, with 6 bases between. Germline V CDR1 and CDR2: MNHEY, SVGAGI. The CDR3 is 12 residues long. The chain's CDR3 is CASRGSSYEQYV. The CDR3 DNA follows: TGTGCCAGCAGGGGGAGCTCCTACGAGCAGTACGTC.

This clone was recorded only once. The chain combines TRBV23-1 with TRBJ1-5; 8 bases fit TRBD1. TRBV23-1 belongs to the ORF category, with a function that is uncertain. This CDR3 contains 15 residues. Germline trimming cut 4 bases from V and 6 bases from J; bases unmatched to any gene: 8. The CDR3 nucleotides read TGCGCCAGCAGTCCTCGACAGGGGTGGAGTCAGCCCCAGCATTTT. It specifies CASSPRQGWSQPQHF.

The rearrangement uses TRBV6-1 and TRBJ1-1; possibly TRBD1 for D (5 bases). V was cut by 2 bases and J by 0 bases, with 10 bases left in between. This CDR3 has 15 residues. Germline assignment: CDR1 MNHNS and CDR2 SASEGT. As DNA, the CDR3 is TGTGCCAGCAGTGAATCGGCAGGGTTGAACACTGAAGCTTTCTTT. Its protein is CASSESAGLNTEAFF.

The chain links TRBV2 to TRBJ2-3; D is unresolved. V lost 6 bases and J 3 bases, leaving 4 bases between the germline ends. Looked up from germline, CDR1 is SNHLY and CDR2 is FYNNEI. CDR3 size: 11 residues. The CDR3 DNA reads TGTGCCAGCAGCCTAACAGATACGCAGTATTTT. This codes for CASSLTDTQYF.

This chain uses TRBV7-2 with TRBJ2-2; no clear D. The CDR3 is 16 amino acids. Trimming took 2 bases from V and 1 from J, leaving 11 bases between them. Germline V gives CDR1 SGHTA, CDR2 FQGNSA. This CDR3 is CASSLHSSGNTGELFF. CDR3 nucleotide sequence: TGTGCCAGCAGCTTACATTCCTCCGGGAACACCGGGGAGCTGTTTTTT.

There are a few counts of this clone. The rearrangement joins TRBV5-4 to TRBJ2-7; 8 bases match TRBD1. The CDR3 totals 13 residues. J gave up 4 bases and V 4 bases, and 4 bases lay outside the gene matches. In germline, CDR1 is SGHNT, CDR2 YYREEE (reference sequence). CDR3 sequence (DNA): TGTGCCAGCAGCAAGGGACAGGCTTACGAGCAGTACTTC. This gives the protein CASSKGQAYEQYF.